The T cell receptor beta chain under discussion was sequenced for a study of T cell repertoires in cytomegalovirus infection. Study information: Public signatures in TCR beta pointed to CMV infection and matching HLA type.

This clonotype occurred many times. TCRdb re-called the reads through MiXCR, storing one row per CDR3 protein. The data show about 320,000 distinct CDR3 sequences, with 9.5% seen just once and approximately 4.7% held by the top ten. The CDR3 is 14 residues long. V dropped 2 bases and J dropped 9; count of bases not matched to a gene: 6. Germline V gene lookup returns CDR1 MNHEY and CDR2 SVGEGT. The specimen was PBMCs. The source is a human donor in good health (CMV status not recorded). Some clones in this sample may be carry-over from other donors' samples. The chain has TRBV6-2 or TRBV6-3 and TRBJ2-1, with 8 bases identical to TRBD2. Here the CDR3 reads CASSYIRTSFEQFF. For the CDR3, the DNA is TGTGCCAGCAGTTACATACGGACTAGCTTTGAGCAGTTCTTC.